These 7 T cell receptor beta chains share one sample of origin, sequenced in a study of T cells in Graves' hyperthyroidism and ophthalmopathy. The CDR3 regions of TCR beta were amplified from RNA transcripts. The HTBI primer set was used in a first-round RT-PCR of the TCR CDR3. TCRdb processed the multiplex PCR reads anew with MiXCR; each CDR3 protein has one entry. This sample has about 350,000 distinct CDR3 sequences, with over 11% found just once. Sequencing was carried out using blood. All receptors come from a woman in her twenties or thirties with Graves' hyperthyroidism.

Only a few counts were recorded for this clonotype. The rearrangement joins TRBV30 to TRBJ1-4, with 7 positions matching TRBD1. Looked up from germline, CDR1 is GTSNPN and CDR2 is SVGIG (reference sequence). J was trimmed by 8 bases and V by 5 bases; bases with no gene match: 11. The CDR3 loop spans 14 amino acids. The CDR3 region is CAWAMGTVKEKLFF. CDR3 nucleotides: TGTGCCTGGGCGATGGGGACAGTAAAAGAAAAACTGTTTTTT.

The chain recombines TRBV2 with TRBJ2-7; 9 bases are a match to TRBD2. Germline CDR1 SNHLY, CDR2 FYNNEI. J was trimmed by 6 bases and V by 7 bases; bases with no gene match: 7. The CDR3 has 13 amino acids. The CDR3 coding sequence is TGTGCCAGCATGGTAGCGGGAGCGGTCGAGCAGTACTTC. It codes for CASMVAGAVEQYF.

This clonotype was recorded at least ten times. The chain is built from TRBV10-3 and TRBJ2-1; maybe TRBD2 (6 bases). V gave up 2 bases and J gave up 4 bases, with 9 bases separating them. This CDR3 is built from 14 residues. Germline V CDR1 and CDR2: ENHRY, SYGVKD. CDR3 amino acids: CAISETGGYNEQFF. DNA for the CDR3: TGTGCCATCAGTGAGACCGGGGGTTACAATGAGCAGTTCTTC.

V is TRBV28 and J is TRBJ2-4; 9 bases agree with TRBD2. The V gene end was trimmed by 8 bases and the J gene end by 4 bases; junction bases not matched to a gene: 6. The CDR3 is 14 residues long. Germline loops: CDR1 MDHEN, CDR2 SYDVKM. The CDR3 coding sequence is TGTGCCAGCGGAACTAGCGGGTGGAAAAACATTCAGTACTTC. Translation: CASGTSGWKNIQYF.

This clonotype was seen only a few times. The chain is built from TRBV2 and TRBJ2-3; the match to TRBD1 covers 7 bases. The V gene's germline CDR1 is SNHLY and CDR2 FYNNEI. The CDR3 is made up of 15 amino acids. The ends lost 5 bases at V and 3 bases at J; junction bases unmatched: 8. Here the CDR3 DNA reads TGTGCCAGCAGTCGATCACCAGGGGGTACAGATACGCAGTATTTT. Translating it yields CASSRSPGGTDTQYF.

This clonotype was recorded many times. The CDR3 loop is CASSTGDVWGETQYF. CDR3 coding DNA: TGTGCCAGCAGTACAGGGGATGTCTGGGGTGAGACCCAGTACTTC. V usage is TRBV6-2 or TRBV6-3 and J usage is TRBJ2-5, with 7 positions matching TRBD1. The V and J ends lost 5 bases and 5 bases, in that order; junction bases with no gene match: 11. The germline CDR1 and CDR2 sequences are MNHEY and SVGEGT. The CDR3 consists of 15 residues.

This CDR3 is CASSLEGRGLFF. CDR3 sequence (DNA): TGTGCCAGCAGCTTAGAAGGCCGGGGGCTGTTTTTT. The chain employs TRBV7-2 and TRBJ2-2; a possible D gene is TRBD2 (5 bases). This CDR3 is 12 amino acids long. Germline V lookup: CDR1 SGHTA, CDR2 FQGNSA. The germline V and J ends were trimmed by 1 base and 13 bases, with 10 bases remaining between them.